Below are 10 T cell receptor beta chains sequenced from a single sample in a study of blood T cell repertoires in COVID-19. Measured with immunoSEQ multiplex PCR; TCRdb has only the in-frame clones, and not every one. The table lists 74,000 or so clones, 89% of them singletons. The sequenced material came from peripheral blood. These receptors were obtained from a man in his fifties or sixties with active COVID-19.

The rearrangement links TRBV3-1 (or the pseudogene TRBV3-2) to TRBJ2-1, with TRBD2 matching 9 bases. Germline trimming cut 11 bases from V and 9 bases from J; bases unmatched to any gene: 14. The CDR3 runs to 14 residues. The germline CDR1 and CDR2 sequences are LGHDT and YNNKEL (reference sequence). The CDR3 spells CARGAGGPSSEQFF. In DNA form, the CDR3 reads TGTGCCCGCGGGGCGGGGGGGCCTTCCAGTGAGCAGTTCTTC.

This clone was detected once. The V call is TRBV29-1, the J call TRBJ2-1; the D gene is possibly TRBD2 (5 bases). Germline V gene sequence: CDR1 SQVTM, CDR2 ANQGSEA. Trimming took 6 bases from V and 1 from J, leaving 13 bases between them. The CDR3 consists of 14 residues. The CDR3 spells CSVQSGGSYNEQFF. CDR3 nucleotides: TGCAGCGTCCAGAGCGGTGGATCCTACAATGAGCAGTTCTTC.

This chain joins TRBV29-1 and TRBJ1-2; D not resolved. This CDR3 spans 15 amino acids. Trimming removed 7 bases from V and 2 bases from J, with 20 bases in between. The V gene's germline CDR1 is SQVTM and CDR2 ANQGSEA. This CDR3 is CSGLEVGGGNYGYTF. The DNA for the CDR3 is TGCAGCGGCCTTGAAGTGGGCGGCGGGAACTATGGCTACACCTTC.

The chain joins TRBV4-3 to TRBJ2-7, with D perhaps matching TRBD1 (5 bases). V lost 5 bases to trimming and J lost 1 base, with 15 bases between them. The germline gives CDR1 LGHNA, CDR2 YSLEER. This CDR3 is built from 15 residues. The CDR3 coding sequence is TGCGCCAGCAGCTACAGAACAGGTTCTTCCTACGAGCAGTACTTC. It translates to CASSYRTGSSYEQYF.

This clone turned up a few times. The rearrangement joins TRBV7-2 to TRBJ1-1; no firm D call. CDR1 SGHTA and CDR2 FQGNSA come from the germline V gene. The germline V and J ends were trimmed by 2 bases and 2 bases, with 12 bases remaining between them. This CDR3 contains 15 residues. The CDR3 DNA reads TGTGCCAGCAGCTTAAGTCGCGGAGGCAACACTGAAGCTTTCTTT. It codes for CASSLSRGGNTEAFF.

The chain uses TRBV18 and TRBJ1-5; D is unclear. The CDR3 extends over 15 amino acids. Germline V gene data show CDR1 as KGHSH and CDR2 as LQKENI. Trimming cost V 2 bases and J 1 base, with 9 bases left between them. The CDR3 reads CASSPEGNSNQPQHF. CDR3 DNA sequence: TGTGCCAGCTCACCAGAGGGAAACAGCAATCAGCCCCAGCATTTT.

In nucleotides, the CDR3 is TGTGCCACCAGCAGAGTAGGGACTCGTATCTCCGGCTACACCTTC. Translation: CATSRVGTRISGYTF. The chain combines TRBV15 with TRBJ1-2; the D gene is possibly TRBD1 (5 bases). Germline V CDR1 and CDR2: LNHNV, YYDKDF (reference sequence). The V end was cut by 1 base, the J end by 8 bases, with 17 bases between. The CDR3 totals 15 residues.

The V and J genes are TRBV30 and TRBJ2-7; 8 bases fit TRBD1. V gave up 3 bases and J gave up 6 bases; unmatched junction bases: 4. The CDR3 is 12 amino acids. Germline assignment: CDR1 GTSNPN and CDR2 SVGIG (reference sequence). The CDR3 reads CAWRADRGEQYF. For the CDR3, the DNA is TGTGCCTGGAGAGCCGACAGGGGCGAGCAGTACTTC.

The chain has TRBV2 and TRBJ2-3; maybe TRBD2 (5 bases). V lost 6 bases, J lost 3 bases, and 7 bases lay in between. CDR1 and CDR2 (germline): SNHLY, FYNNEI. CDR3 length equals 12 residues. The CDR3: CASRWETDTQYF. In nucleotides, the CDR3 is TGTGCCAGCAGGTGGGAGACAGATACGCAGTATTTT.

This clone has just one count. The V and J genes are TRBV30 and TRBJ1-4, with 8 nucleotides matching TRBD1. The CDR3 has 13 amino acids. Germline lookup yields CDR1 GTSNPN and CDR2 SVGIG (reference sequence). J gave up 11 bases and V 0 bases, and 5 bases lay outside the gene matches. In nucleotides, the CDR3 is TGTGCCTGGAGTGTAGCAGGGGGCCCCAAACTGTTTTTT. It codes for CAWSVAGGPKLFF.